These T cell receptor beta chains were read from a single sample in a study of spatial heterogeneity in lung cancer. TCRdb reanalysed the 5' RACE reads using MiXCR and keeps one entry per CDR3 protein. The sample consists of about 38,000 distinct CDR3 sequences, 6.5% to 9% of them appearing once. Sequences were derived from PBMCs, sampled at surgery. These receptors were obtained from a male donor with early-stage non-small cell lung cancer. CDR3s include the opening cysteine and the closing phenylalanine or tryptophan. Some rows mark clone size as missing; the rest say once, few, many or name a class of expanded clone.

clone size: many; V gene: TRBV29-1; J gene: TRBJ2-1; CDR3 protein: CSVEGTAHPNEQFF
clone size: many; V gene: TRBV7-9; J gene: TRBJ2-1; CDR3 protein: CASSSSGQGTLYNEQFF
clone size: .; V gene: TRBV18; J gene: TRBJ2-1; CDR3 protein: CASSPDSGTYNEQFF
clone size: many; V gene: TRBV7-9; J gene: TRBJ1-1; CDR3 protein: CASSTHRVGTEAFF
clone size: many; V gene: TRBV2; J gene: TRBJ2-2; CDR3 protein: CASSVSGRTNTGELFF
clone size: many; V gene: TRBV11-3; J gene: TRBJ2-3; CDR3 protein: CASSFSGTPDTQYF
clone size: many; V gene: TRBV12-3/TRBV12-4; J gene: TRBJ1-5; CDR3 protein: CASSFYGTGPQPQHF
clone size: many; V gene: TRBV7-2; J gene: TRBJ1-5; CDR3 protein: CASRFGTEPGQPQHF
clone size: many; V gene: TRBV7-9; J gene: TRBJ1-6; CDR3 protein: CASSLGHKGSPLHF
clone size: many; V gene: TRBV12-3/TRBV12-4; J gene: TRBJ2-3; CDR3 protein: CASTGGDSGFTDTQYF
clone size: many; V gene: TRBV7-3; J gene: TRBJ2-3; CDR3 protein: CASSLLAGGTTDTQYF
clone size: many; V gene: TRBV12-3/TRBV12-4; J gene: TRBJ2-1; CDR3 protein: CASTPTSGSVNEQFF
clone size: few; V gene: TRBV5-1; J gene: TRBJ2-2; CDR3 protein: CASSLSGGMNTGELFF
clone size: .; V gene: TRBV28; J gene: TRBJ2-1; CDR3 protein: CASSPDRGTDEQFF
clone size: many; V gene: TRBV12-3/TRBV12-4; J gene: TRBJ2-1; CDR3 protein: CASSLRGRRYNEQFF
clone size: many; V gene: TRBV28; J gene: TRBJ1-5; CDR3 protein: CAILGTGGRQPQHF
clone size: many; V gene: TRBV11-1; J gene: TRBJ2-5; CDR3 protein: CASSFRAARDQETQYF
clone size: many; V gene: TRBV6-1; J gene: TRBJ2-2; CDR3 protein: CASSPMVQGAQVGELFF
clone size: many; V gene: TRBV5-1; J gene: TRBJ2-1; CDR3 protein: CASSLGPTGNEQFF
clone size: .; V gene: TRBV6-5; J gene: TRBJ1-1; CDR3 protein: CASSYATGAGTEAFF
clone size: many; V gene: TRBV7-3; J gene: TRBJ1-6; CDR3 protein: CASSPQARSPLHF
clone size: .; V gene: TRBV6-4; J gene: TRBJ2-6; CDR3 protein: CASSEEFSGANVLTF
clone size: many; V gene: TRBV28; J gene: TRBJ2-7; CDR3 protein: CASSRVTGNEQYF
clone size: .; V gene: TRBV7-3; J gene: TRBJ1-2; CDR3 protein: CASSPTPTVPGDYGYTF
clone size: .; V gene: TRBV5-6; J gene: TRBJ2-5; CDR3 protein: CASSFLRLAGGQQETQYF
clone size: few; V gene: TRBV19; J gene: TRBJ2-1; CDR3 protein: CASSIGSSGLDEQFF
clone size: many; V gene: TRBV7-3; J gene: TRBJ2-1; CDR3 protein: CASSLAGGDYNEQFF
clone size: .; V gene: TRBV6-5; J gene: TRBJ2-1; CDR3 protein: CASSRRESYNEQFF
clone size: .; V gene: TRBV4-1; J gene: TRBJ1-1; CDR3 protein: CASSQGPADGEAFF
clone size: many; V gene: TRBV27; J gene: TRBJ1-4; CDR3 protein: CASTFQGGVGKLFF
clone size: many; V gene: TRBV7-2; J gene: TRBJ2-2; CDR3 protein: CASSPIRSGELFF
clone size: few; V gene: TRBV19; J gene: TRBJ1-4; CDR3 protein: CASSEGQATNEKLFF
clone size: many; V gene: TRBV15; J gene: TRBJ1-5; CDR3 protein: CATSRVGLDQPQHF
clone size: many; V gene: TRBV15; J gene: TRBJ1-5; CDR3 protein: CATSRGPTGGNNQPQHF
clone size: many; V gene: TRBV6-5; J gene: TRBJ2-3; CDR3 protein: CASSLSRSTDTQYF
clone size: few; V gene: TRBV5-1; J gene: TRBJ1-1; CDR3 protein: CASSPGDSLTEAFF
clone size: many; V gene: TRBV6-1; J gene: TRBJ2-3; CDR3 protein: CASSERRLGSTDTQYF
clone size: few; V gene: TRBV27; J gene: TRBJ1-1; CDR3 protein: CASSGRGNTEAFF
clone size: many; V gene: TRBV6-5; J gene: TRBJ2-5; CDR3 protein: CASSYEAVTKRTQYF
clone size: many; V gene: TRBV18; J gene: TRBJ2-5; CDR3 protein: CASLKTIGGEETQYF
clone size: .; V gene: TRBV7-3; J gene: TRBJ2-3; CDR3 protein: CASSLNRDTQYF
clone size: many; V gene: TRBV21-1; J gene: TRBJ2-7; CDR3 protein: CASSKERDRGYEQYF
clone size: .; V gene: TRBV7-2; J gene: TRBJ2-1; CDR3 protein: CASSLEWGTSGRIEQFF
clone size: .; V gene: TRBV7-2; J gene: TRBJ2-1; CDR3 protein: CASSPLAGVAGEQFF
clone size: .; V gene: TRBV24-1; J gene: TRBJ2-1; CDR3 protein: CATSGGRFYNEQFF
clone size: few; V gene: TRBV20-1; J gene: TRBJ2-3; CDR3 protein: CSASSPSGTTSTDTQYF
clone size: many; V gene: TRBV28; J gene: TRBJ1-2; CDR3 protein: CASSLVTGRGDGYTF
clone size: few; V gene: TRBV20-1; J gene: TRBJ2-7; CDR3 protein: CSASLLAGGEQYF
clone size: medium-sized; V gene: TRBV27; J gene: TRBJ1-5; CDR3 protein: CASSSLTGDLVQPQHF
clone size: many; V gene: TRBV4-3; J gene: TRBJ1-1; CDR3 protein: CASSQDDVWTGEAFF
clone size: many; V gene: TRBV9; J gene: TRBJ2-3; CDR3 protein: CASSEAGFTDTQYF
clone size: few; V gene: TRBV14; J gene: TRBJ2-1; CDR3 protein: CASSYFGTSYTNEQFF
clone size: few; V gene: TRBV20-1; J gene: TRBJ1-2; CDR3 protein: CSARVHPGADYGYTF
clone size: many; V gene: TRBV12-3/TRBV12-4; J gene: TRBJ1-5; CDR3 protein: CASSFGPMGQPQHF
clone size: few; V gene: TRBV20-1; J gene: TRBJ2-3; CDR3 protein: CSACKPGPDSSTDTQYF
clone size: many; V gene: TRBV12-3/TRBV12-4; J gene: TRBJ2-1; CDR3 protein: CASSLAVGEQFF